These T cell receptor beta chains were read from a single sample in a study of identical twins. TCRdb reanalysed the 5' RACE reads using MiXCR and keeps one entry per CDR3 protein. The data contain about 530,000 distinct CDR3 sequences, under 25% of them seen just once; the ten biggest clones take up roughly 0.5%. In addition, the sample was reused for a study of yellow fever vaccine responses in identical twins.

What was sequenced was CD4+ T cells sorted from blood. These TCRs come from a woman younger than 35 in good health. The CDR3 runs from the conserved cysteine through the conserved F or W. A D gene is named only where the DNA matches it firmly. Clone sizes are given selectively: once, few, many, or a class where the clone is expanded.

J gene | D gene | V gene | clone size | CDR3 protein | CDR3 DNA
TRBJ2-2 | NA | TRBV5-1 | few | CASSLVVRNTGELFF | TGCGCCAGCAGCTTGGTGGTCAGGAACACCGGGGAGCTGTTTTTT
TRBJ1-1 | NA | TRBV7-8 | NA | CASSLVSVQGSLGAEAFF | TGTGCCAGCAGCTTAGTAAGTGTCCAGGGATCCTTGGGCGCTGAAGCTTTCTTT
TRBJ2-4 | NA | TRBV28 | few | CASSFSLLAKNIQYF | TGTGCCAGCAGTTTTAGCCTTTTAGCCAAAAACATTCAGTACTTC
TRBJ2-6 | NA | TRBV5-5 | NA | CASSKGMGANVLTF | TGTGCCAGCAGTAAGGGTATGGGGGCCAACGTCCTGACTTTC
TRBJ2-5 | TRBD2 | TRBV6-5 | NA | CASSYSISSGQETQYF | TGTGCCAGCAGTTACTCTATTTCTAGCGGGCAAGAGACCCAGTACTTC
TRBJ2-2 | NA | TRBV3-1 | NA | CASSQGRLSTGELFF | TGTGCCAGCAGCCAAGGAAGGTTGAGCACCGGGGAGCTGTTTTTT
TRBJ2-1 | TRBD2 | TRBV2 | NA | CASSAGGGGPYNEQFF | TGTGCCAGCAGTGCGGGAGGGGGAGGGCCGTACAATGAGCAGTTCTTC
TRBJ2-3 | NA | TRBV24-1 | few | CATSSNSGLRADTQYF | TGTGCCACCAGTTCCAACTCAGGACTCCGGGCAGATACGCAGTATTTT
TRBJ1-2 | NA | TRBV12-3/TRBV12-4 | few | CASSRAAGPNYGYTF | TGTGCCAGCAGTCGGGCCGCCGGCCCTAACTATGGCTACACCTTC
TRBJ2-7 | TRBD2 | TRBV6-1 | NA | CASSQGLAWTYEQYF | TGTGCCAGCAGTCAAGGACTAGCGTGGACCTACGAGCAGTACTTC
TRBJ2-3 | TRBD2 | TRBV29-1 | few | CSVRRVGGAQYF | TGCAGCGTAAGAAGGGTCGGGGGGGCGCAGTATTTT
TRBJ1-1 | TRBD1 | TRBV20-1 | NA | CSARQGAGYTEAFF | TGCAGTGCTAGACAGGGGGCAGGGTACACTGAAGCTTTCTTT
TRBJ2-7 | TRBD2 | TRBV10-3 | once | CAISEPSGRQYF | TGTGCCATCAGTGAGCCTAGCGGGAGACAGTACTTC
TRBJ2-2 | TRBD2 | TRBV5-1 | NA | CASSLLPGLAGTNTGELFF | TGCGCCAGCAGCTTGTTACCGGGACTAGCGGGGACGAACACCGGGGAGCTGTTTTTT
TRBJ2-5 | NA | TRBV5-8 | NA | CASSYRAGRETQYF | TGTGCCAGCAGCTACCGCGCGGGCCGAGAGACCCAGTACTTC
TRBJ2-1 | TRBD2 | TRBV20-1 | NA | CSARFLAGGLGEQFF | TGCAGTGCTAGATTCTTGGCGGGGGGGCTTGGTGAGCAGTTCTTC
TRBJ2-5 | NA | TRBV20-1 | NA | CSASHQIDETQYF | TGCAGTGCTAGTCACCAGATTGATGAGACCCAGTACTTC
TRBJ2-3 | TRBD2 | TRBV10-3 | few | CAIGGTSGTDTQYF | TGTGCCATCGGAGGGACTAGCGGGACAGATACGCAGTATTTT
TRBJ2-3 | TRBD2 | TRBV2 | few | CASSRRTSGLSTDTQYF | TGTGCCAGCAGCCGAAGGACTAGCGGGTTGAGCACAGATACGCAGTATTTT
TRBJ2-2 | NA | TRBV5-4 | NA | CASSFQDREAGELFF | TGTGCCAGCAGCTTCCAAGACAGGGAGGCCGGGGAGCTGTTTTTT
TRBJ2-7 | TRBD1 | TRBV28 | few | CASSKSDRGSYEQYF | TGTGCCAGCAGCAAATCGGACAGGGGATCCTACGAGCAGTACTTC
TRBJ1-1 | TRBD1 | TRBV12-3/TRBV12-4 | NA | CASKVQGRVNTEAFF | TGTGCCAGCAAAGTACAGGGGAGAGTGAACACTGAAGCTTTCTTT
TRBJ2-5 | NA | TRBV24-1 | NA | CATSVGRGQETQYF | TGTGCCACCAGTGTGGGCAGGGGACAAGAGACCCAGTACTTC
TRBJ1-1 | NA | TRBV11-2 | few | CASKIEGGTEAFF | TGTGCCAGCAAAATCGAGGGAGGTACTGAAGCTTTCTTT
TRBJ2-1 | TRBD2 | TRBV11-2 | NA | CASSFSSGVYNEQFF | TGTGCCAGCAGCTTTTCTAGCGGGGTCTACAATGAGCAGTTCTTC
TRBJ2-3 | NA | TRBV9 | few | CASSEIWLDDRTDTQYF | TGTGCCAGCAGCGAGATTTGGTTAGACGATAGGACAGATACGCAGTATTTT
TRBJ2-1 | NA | TRBV11-2 | NA | CASSIVDEQFF | TGTGCCAGCTCTATTGTAGATGAGCAGTTCTTC
TRBJ2-2 | NA | TRBV6-1 | NA | CASSALLTGELFF | TGTGCCAGCAGTGCACTCCTCACCGGGGAGCTGTTTTTT
TRBJ1-4 | NA | TRBV6-5 | NA | CASSYSLKAEKLFF | TGTGCCAGCAGTTACTCGTTGAAGGCCGAAAAACTGTTTTTT
TRBJ2-1 | TRBD2 | TRBV3-1 | few | CASSQDLVTSGKFF | TGTGCCAGCAGCCAAGATCTAGTAACTAGCGGGAAGTTCTTC
TRBJ2-1 | TRBD2 | TRBV7-8 | NA | CASSPRTSGILTYNEQFF | TGTGCCAGCAGCCCGAGGACTAGCGGGATTCTCACCTACAATGAGCAGTTCTTC
TRBJ2-1 | TRBD2 | TRBV12-3/TRBV12-4 | NA | CASSFGTSLYNEQFF | TGTGCCAGCAGTTTCGGGACTAGTCTGTACAATGAGCAGTTCTTC
TRBJ2-1 | NA | TRBV5-1 | few | CASSPTGGAEQFF | TGCGCCAGTAGTCCCACCGGAGGGGCTGAGCAGTTCTTC
TRBJ2-1 | TRBD2 | TRBV5-1 | NA | CASSLTSGGINEQFF | TGCGCCAGCAGCTTGACTAGCGGGGGTATCAATGAGCAGTTCTTC
TRBJ2-3 | NA | TRBV27 | NA | CASSRRGDTQYF | TGTGCCAGCAGCCGACGAGGGGATACGCAGTATTTT
TRBJ1-1 | NA | TRBV20-1 | few | CSAREWLNTEAFF | TGCAGTGCTAGAGAATGGTTGAACACTGAAGCTTTCTTT
TRBJ2-5 | NA | TRBV4-1 | few | CASSQDGPELKETQYF | TGCGCCAGCAGCCAAGATGGGCCCGAATTGAAAGAGACCCAGTACTTC
TRBJ1-6 | NA | TRBV11-2 | many | CASSFSENSPLHF | TGTGCCAGCAGCTTTTCAGAGAATTCACCCCTCCACTTT
TRBJ2-3 | NA | TRBV18 | few | CASSPSNTDTQYF | TGTGCCAGCTCACCGAGTAACACAGATACGCAGTATTTT
TRBJ1-4 | TRBD1 | TRBV28 | NA | CAVRDRVSEKLFF | TGTGCCGTCCGGGACAGGGTTTCGGAAAAACTGTTTTTT
TRBJ2-3 | TRBD1 | TRBV5-1 | few | CASSQGQGLTDTQYF | TGCGCCAGCAGCCAAGGACAGGGGCTCACAGATACGCAGTATTTT
TRBJ2-3 | TRBD2 | TRBV20-1 | NA | CSARHIAGAGNTDTQYF | TGCAGTGCTAGACATATAGCGGGAGCAGGGAACACAGATACGCAGTATTTT
TRBJ2-1 | NA | TRBV5-1 | few | CASSFYGNEQFF | TGCGCCAGCAGCTTTTATGGGAATGAGCAGTTCTTC
TRBJ2-3 | TRBD1 | TRBV5-1 | few | CASSLKGARITDTQYF | TGCGCCAGCAGCTTGAAGGGGGCGAGGATTACAGATACGCAGTATTTT
TRBJ2-2 | NA | TRBV7-8 | NA | CASSPRPSGMAGELFF | TGTGCCAGCAGCCCCCGACCCTCGGGGATGGCCGGGGAGCTGTTTTTT
TRBJ2-3 | NA | TRBV7-8 | NA | CASSLKSNPYTDTQYF | TGTGCCAGCAGCCTGAAGTCAAACCCCTACACAGATACGCAGTATTTT
TRBJ2-5 | TRBD2 | TRBV10-3 | NA | CATRAGQETQYF | TGTGCCACACGAGCGGGGCAAGAGACCCAGTACTTC
TRBJ2-7 | NA | TRBV7-8 | many | CASSNGYEQYF | TGTGCCAGCAGCAACGGATACGAGCAGTACTTC
TRBJ2-2 | TRBD1 | TRBV6-1 | few | CASRRGTGGGTGELFF | TGTGCCAGCAGGCGGGGGACAGGGGGCGGCACCGGGGAGCTGTTTTTT
TRBJ2-1 | NA | TRBV7-9 | NA | CASSPLRQEQFF | TGTGCCAGCAGCCCCCTCAGACAAGAGCAGTTCTTC
TRBJ2-5 | NA | TRBV20-1 | NA | CSARPGFVETQYF | TGCAGTGCTAGACCGGGGTTCGTGGAGACCCAGTACTTC
TRBJ2-2 | TRBD2 | TRBV20-1 | NA | CSASGTSGPNTGELFF | TGCAGTGCTAGCGGGACTAGCGGTCCGAACACCGGGGAGCTGTTTTTT
TRBJ2-1 | NA | TRBV5-1 | NA | CASSLPHNEQFF | TGCGCCAGCAGCTTGCCCCACAATGAGCAGTTCTTC
TRBJ2-5 | NA | TRBV4-2 | few | CASGPPGQETQYF | TGTGCCAGCGGCCCCCCCGGACAAGAGACCCAGTACTTC
TRBJ2-1 | NA | TRBV12-3/TRBV12-4 | NA | CASSSSGPTGAF | TGTGCCAGCAGTTCCTCCGGGCCAACCGGGGCCTTC